This T cell receptor (beta chain) was identified in a study of shared clonotypes between healthy human individuals. Turning to this clone: Its antigen is not identified.

Donation came from healthy HIV-negative adults that had no recent acute infections or vaccinations. General study results and limits: The study sampled only blood, and tissue repertoires likely differ. The represented genetic and exposure-history diversity was limited by the small number of donors.

Repertoires were generated with immunoSEQ multiplex PCR, while TCRdb's copy carries only in-frame clones and drops some. The top ten hold around 2% of the sample, which has 550,000 to 700,000 clones, less than 80% seen once. V was clipped by 5 bases and J by 8 bases, with 13 bases between them. CDR1 and CDR2 (germline): MNHEY, SVGAGI. There are 13 residues in the CDR3. What was sequenced was memory CD4+ T cells sorted from blood. The subset denotes: CD45RA-negative fraction. The chain combines TRBV6-5 with TRBJ2-1; weak D call: TRBD1 (6 bases). This TCR was recovered from a young woman in good health. CDR3 in DNA: TGTGCCAGCAGTCAGGGGCCTATTGATGAGCAGTTCTTC. Its protein product is CASSQGPIDEQFF.